The 15 T cell receptor beta chains below were found in one sample sequenced in a study of identical twins. TCRdb re-called the 5' RACE reads through MiXCR, storing one row per CDR3 protein. This sample carries a few hundred thousand distinct CDR3 sequences, approximately 10% of them seen once, and the ten largest clones take 2.5% to 3.5%. The data also belong to a second study, concerning yellow fever vaccine responses in identical twins.

The sample consisted of PBMCs. These receptors came from a woman under 30 in good health.

This clonotype has a count of ten or more. The chain carries TRBV20-1 and TRBJ2-7; 9 positions match TRBD2. CDR1 and CDR2 from the germline V gene are DFQATT and SNEGSKA (reference sequence). The CDR3 loop spans 12 amino acids. Germline trimming cut 3 bases from V and 3 bases from J; bases unmatched to any gene: 0. This chain's CDR3 is CSARTSGYEQYF. The CDR3 DNA follows: TGCAGTGCTAGGACTAGCGGCTACGAGCAGTACTTC.

The sample holds a few counts of this clonotype. The chain combines TRBV3-1 with TRBJ2-2; maybe TRBD1 (6 bases). The germline V gene encodes CDR1 LGHDT and CDR2 YNNKEL (reference sequence). The CDR3 extends over 15 amino acids. V lost 3 bases to trimming and J lost 8 bases, with 16 bases between them. CDR3 region: CASSQPYGQSGELFF. CDR3 in DNA: TGTGCCAGCAGCCAGCCCTACGGACAGTCGGGGGAGCTGTTTTTT. The full variable domain, rest sourced from reference TRBV3-1 and TRBJ2-2, is DTAVSQTPKYLVTQMGNDKSIKCEQNLGHDTMYWYKQDSKKFLKIMFSYNNKELIINETVPNRFSPKSPDKAHLNLHINSLELGDSAVYFCASSQPYGQSGELFFGEGSRLTVL.

This clonotype was seen ten or more times. The V and J genes are TRBV5-1 and TRBJ2-1; TRBD1 matches 7 bases. Per germline, CDR1 SGHRS and CDR2 YFSETQ. V was clipped by 0 bases and J by 0 bases; unmatched bases: 3. This CDR3 region has 16 residues. CDR3 bases: TGCGCCAGCAGCTTGGTGGCAGGGGGCTCCTACAATGAGCAGTTCTTC. Translating it yields CASSLVAGGSYNEQFF.

This clonotype occurred a few times. The rearrangement joins TRBV29-1 to TRBJ1-2, with D maybe TRBD1 (5 bases). CDR1 SQVTM and CDR2 ANQGSEA come from the germline V gene. The CDR3 has 13 amino acids. Trimming left V 6 bases short and J 3 bases short, with 14 bases between. CDR3 amino acids: CSVPRGLDYGYTF. CDR3 nucleotides: TGCAGCGTGCCTAGGGGATTGGACTATGGCTACACCTTC.

This clonotype was seen more than once but under ten times. V and J are TRBV7-2 and TRBJ2-2; the match to TRBD2 covers 12 bases. Germline assignment: CDR1 SGHTA and CDR2 FQGNSA. V was pared by 3 bases and J by 0 bases, with 5 bases of the junction left unmatched. The CDR3 has 18 amino acids. The CDR3 nucleotides read TGTGCCAGCAGCTTGGCTAGCGGGGGGGTCGCGAACACCGGGGAGCTGTTTTTT. It translates to CASSLASGGVANTGELFF.

This clonotype was found many times. The V and J genes are TRBV5-1 and TRBJ2-7; 7 positions agree with TRBD2. This CDR3 spans 15 amino acids. J gave up 5 bases and V 4 bases, and 12 bases lay outside the gene matches. Germline V lookup: CDR1 SGHRS, CDR2 YFSETQ. The CDR3 region is CASSQDRSAGDEQYF. DNA of the CDR3: TGCGCCAGCAGCCAGGACCGCTCCGCGGGGGACGAGCAGTACTTC.

This chain links TRBV2 with TRBJ2-3; D unclear. The CDR3 consists of 11 residues. Trimming stripped 7 bases from V and 2 bases from J, with 4 bases between. In germline, CDR1 is SNHLY, CDR2 FYNNEI. The chain's CDR3 is CASIVTDTQYF. The CDR3 DNA reads as TGTGCCAGCATTGTCACAGATACGCAGTATTTT.

This clonotype was seen a few times. This rearrangement joins TRBV9 to TRBJ2-5; 13 bases are shared with TRBD2. The CDR3 has 16 residues. The V segment lost 3 bases and the J segment 4 bases; nucleotides outside the gene matches: 6. The germline V gene has CDR1 SGDLS and CDR2 YYNGEE. CDR3 nucleotide sequence: TGTGCCAGCAGCGAACCACTAGCGGGGGGGAGAGAGACCCAGTACTTC. Translated, it gives CASSEPLAGGRETQYF.

This sequence joins TRBV6-2 or TRBV6-3 and TRBJ1-4, with D unresolved. The CDR3 has 12 amino acids. Germline-derived CDR1 and CDR2 are MNHEY and SVGEGT. V lost 6 bases and J 14 bases, leaving 16 bases between the germline ends. For the CDR3, the DNA is TGTGCCAGCAGGACGGGTCTGGGATTGCTGTTTTTT. The encoded protein is CASRTGLGLLFF.

The J gene is TRBJ2-1, the V gene TRBV7-8, with D unclear. Looked up from germline, CDR1 is SGHVS and CDR2 is FQNEAQ. V was shortened by 7 bases and J by 8 bases, with 18 bases between the two germline ends. CDR3 length: 14 residues. CDR3: CASTQDPDTDEQFF. The DNA for the CDR3 is TGTGCCAGCACCCAAGACCCAGACACTGATGAGCAGTTCTTC.

The V and J genes are TRBV25-1 and TRBJ2-7, with a possible D match to TRBD2 (6 bases). V lost 5 bases and J lost 4, with 15 bases in between. From germline, CDR1 is MGHDK and CDR2 SYGVNS. There are 14 residues in the CDR3. The CDR3 nucleotides read TGTGCCAGCAGTACTGCGGGAACCATTTACGAGCAGTACTTC. Translating gives CASSTAGTIYEQYF.

This clonotype was recorded at least ten times. This chain uses TRBV12-3 or TRBV12-4 with TRBJ2-3, with D perhaps matching TRBD2 (7 bases). With 5 bases removed from V and 2 bases from J, the gap between germline ends came to 14 bases. CDR3 length: 15 residues. The CDR3 spells CASSLGGGTTDTQYF. CDR3 bases: TGTGCCAGCAGTCTGGGCGGGGGCACCACAGATACGCAGTATTTT.

The chain links TRBV7-2 to TRBJ2-2; 12 bases line up with TRBD2. This CDR3 spans 17 amino acids. V shed 0 bases, J shed 5 bases, and the junction held 4 bases outside the gene matches. In germline, CDR1 is SGHTA, CDR2 FQGNSA. The chain's CDR3 is CASSLARLAGGTGELFF. As DNA, the CDR3 is TGTGCCAGCAGCTTAGCGCGGCTAGCGGGAGGGACCGGGGAGCTGTTTTTT.

This clonotype was seen a handful of times. This chain links TRBV27 with TRBJ2-7; no clear D. CDR1 is MNHEY and CDR2 is SMNVEV in the germline V gene (reference sequence). This CDR3 contains 13 residues. Trimming pared 4 bases from V and 1 base from J, leaving 8 bases between. The CDR3 nucleotides are TGTGCCAGCAGTTCCATCCTATCCTACGAGCAGTACTTC. Protein: CASSSILSYEQYF.

There are many counts of this clonotype. J is TRBJ1-2 and V is TRBV5-1; D remains unclear. This CDR3 region has 14 residues. V was cut by 0 bases and J by 8 bases, with 14 bases left in between. Germline V gene data show CDR1 as SGHRS and CDR2 as YFSETQ. CDR3 sequence reads: CASSLETSERGYTF. The CDR3 DNA follows: TGCGCCAGCAGCTTGGAGACTTCTGAACGGGGCTACACCTTC.